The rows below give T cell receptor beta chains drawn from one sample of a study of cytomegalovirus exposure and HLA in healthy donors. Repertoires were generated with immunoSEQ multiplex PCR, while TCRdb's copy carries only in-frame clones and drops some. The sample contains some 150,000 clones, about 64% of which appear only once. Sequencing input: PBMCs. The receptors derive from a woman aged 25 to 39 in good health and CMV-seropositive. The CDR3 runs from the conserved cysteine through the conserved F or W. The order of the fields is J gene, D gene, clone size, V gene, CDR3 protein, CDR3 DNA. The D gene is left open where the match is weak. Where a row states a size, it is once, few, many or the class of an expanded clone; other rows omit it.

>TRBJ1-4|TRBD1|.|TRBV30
CAWNLAGGGNEKLFF
TGTGCCTGGAACTTAGCAGGGGGCGGTAATGAAAAACTGTTTTTT
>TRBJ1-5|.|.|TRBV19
CASRRGFGQPQHF
TGTGCCAGCCGGCGGGGATTCGGTCAGCCCCAGCATTTT
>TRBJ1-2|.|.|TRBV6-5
CASSSPGGGSNYGYTF
TGTGCCAGCAGTTCTCCCGGGGGGGGGTCTAACTATGGCTACACCTTC
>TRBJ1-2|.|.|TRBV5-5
CASSYRKGPTNYGYTF
TGTGCCAGCAGCTACCGTAAGGGGCCCACTAACTATGGCTACACCTTC
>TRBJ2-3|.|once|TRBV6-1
CASSEPLARTDTQYF
TGTGCCAGCAGTGAACCCCTAGCTCGGACAGATACGCAGTATTTT
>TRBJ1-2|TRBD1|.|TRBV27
CASSNLRDRGTRYGYTF
TGTGCCAGCAGTAACCTCCGGGACAGGGGAACCCGATATGGCTACACCTTC
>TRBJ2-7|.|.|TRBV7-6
CASSQTDGLLGVYEQYF
TGTGCCAGCAGTCAGACGGACGGATTGCTCGGGGTGTACGAGCAGTACTTC
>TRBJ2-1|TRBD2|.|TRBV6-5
CASSPASGGIRQFF
TGTGCCAGCAGCCCAGCTAGCGGGGGAATTCGGCAGTTCTTC
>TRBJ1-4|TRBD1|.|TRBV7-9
CASSSATGVNEKLFF
TGTGCCAGCAGCTCAGCAACAGGGGTTAATGAAAAACTGTTTTTT
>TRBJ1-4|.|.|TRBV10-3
CAIRAGTLDNEKLFF
TGTGCCATCAGAGCCGGGACACTAGATAATGAAAAACTGTTTTTT
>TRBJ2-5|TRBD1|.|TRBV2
CASRAGTGLRETQYF
TGTGCCAGCAGGGCCGGGACAGGCCTAAGGGAGACCCAGTACTTC
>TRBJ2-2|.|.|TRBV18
CASSPAGRNTGELFF
TGTGCCAGCTCACCCGCGGGGAGAAACACCGGGGAGCTGTTTTTT
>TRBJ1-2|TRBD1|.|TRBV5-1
CASSLGDRELYGYTF
TGCGCCAGCAGCTTGGGGGACAGAGAACTATATGGCTACACCTTC
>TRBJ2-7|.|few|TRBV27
CATARGGFPGEQYF
TGTGCCACCGCCAGGGGTGGCTTCCCGGGCGAGCAGTACTTC
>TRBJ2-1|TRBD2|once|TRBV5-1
CASKAGGQYNEQFF
TGCGCCAGTAAAGCGGGGGGGCAATACAATGAGCAGTTCTTC
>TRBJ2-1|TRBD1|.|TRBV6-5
CASSYLGTGGRSEQFF
TGTGCCAGCAGTTACTTAGGGACAGGGGGTCGGAGTGAGCAGTTCTTC
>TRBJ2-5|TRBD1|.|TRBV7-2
CASSLDGGQSGQYF
TGTGCCAGCAGCTTAGATGGGGGACAGAGCGGCCAGTACTTC
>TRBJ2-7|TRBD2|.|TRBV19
CASRRGLAYEQYF
TGTGCCAGTAGAAGGGGACTAGCCTACGAGCAGTACTTC
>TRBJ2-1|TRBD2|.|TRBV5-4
CASSPSGGIHNEQFF
TGTGCCAGCAGCCCAAGCGGGGGTATCCACAATGAGCAGTTCTTC
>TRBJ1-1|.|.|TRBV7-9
CASSERRSIEAFF
TGTGCCAGCAGCGAGCGACGGAGCATTGAAGCTTTCTTT
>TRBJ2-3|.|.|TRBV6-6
CASRVYNTDTQYF
TGTGCCAGCAGGGTGTACAACACAGATACGCAGTATTTT
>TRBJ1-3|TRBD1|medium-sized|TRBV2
CASSESGQGAGNTIYF
TGTGCCAGCAGTGAGAGTGGACAGGGGGCTGGAAACACCATATATTTT
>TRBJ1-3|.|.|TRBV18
CASSPQSPGSGNTIYF
TGTGCCAGCTCACCACAGAGTCCAGGGTCAGGAAACACCATATATTTT
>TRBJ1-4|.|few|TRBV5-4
CASSSRQDPNEKLFF
TGTGCCAGCAGCTCACGACAGGATCCGAATGAAAAACTGTTTTTT
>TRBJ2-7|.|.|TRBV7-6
CASSLVSQGVNEQYF
TGTGCCAGCAGCTTAGTATCCCAGGGCGTGAACGAGCAGTACTTC
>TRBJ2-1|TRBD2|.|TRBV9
CASSYLSGGSYNEQFF
TGTGCCAGCAGCTACCTTAGCGGGGGCTCCTACAATGAGCAGTTCTTC
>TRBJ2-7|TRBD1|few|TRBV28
CASNDRVAYEQYF
TGTGCCAGTAACGACAGGGTAGCCTACGAGCAGTACTTC
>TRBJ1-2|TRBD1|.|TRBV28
CASSRQGYNYGYTF
TGTGCCAGCAGCAGACAGGGGTATAACTATGGCTACACCTTC
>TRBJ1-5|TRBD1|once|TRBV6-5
CASSPRRTGAQPQHF
TGTGCCAGCAGTCCCCGTAGGACAGGGGCACAGCCCCAGCATTTT
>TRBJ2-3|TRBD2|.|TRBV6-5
CASSWTSGRATDTQYF
TGTGCCAGCAGTTGGACTAGCGGGAGGGCCACAGATACGCAGTATTTT
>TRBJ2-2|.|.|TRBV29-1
CSVIPAEITGELFF
TGCAGCGTTATACCAGCGGAAATAACCGGGGAGCTGTTTTTT
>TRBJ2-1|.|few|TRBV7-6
CASSLLLRGNNEQFF
TGTGCCAGCAGCTTACTCCTGCGGGGAAACAATGAGCAGTTCTTC
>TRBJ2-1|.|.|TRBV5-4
CASSLQGNLYNEQFF
TGTGCCAGCAGCTTGCAGGGGAATCTCTACAATGAGCAGTTCTTC
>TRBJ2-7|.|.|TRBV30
CAWSVGGARYEQYF
TGTGCCTGGAGTGTAGGAGGGGCGCGCTACGAGCAGTACTTC
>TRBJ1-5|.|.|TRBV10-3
CAISEGQTYQPQHF
TGTGCCATCAGTGAGGGACAGACGTATCAGCCCCAGCATTTT
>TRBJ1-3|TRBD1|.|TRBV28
CASSTGTGSGNTIYF
TGTGCCAGCAGTACAGGGACAGGCTCTGGAAACACCATATATTTT
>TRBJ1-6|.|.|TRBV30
CAWSVQGTYDSPLHF
TGTGCCTGGAGTGTGCAGGGGACGTACGATTCACCCCTCCACTTT
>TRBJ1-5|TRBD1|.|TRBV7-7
CASRLGTGWQPQHF
TGTGCTAGCAGATTAGGGACAGGGTGGCAGCCCCAGCATTTT
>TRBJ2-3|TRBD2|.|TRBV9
CASSVASGGTDTQYF
TGTGCCAGCAGCGTAGCAAGCGGGGGCACAGATACGCAGTATTTT
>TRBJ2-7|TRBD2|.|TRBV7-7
CASSPPKSNSGSWNEQYF
TGTGCCAGCAGCCCACCCAAGTCCAATAGCGGGAGCTGGAACGAGCAGTACTTC
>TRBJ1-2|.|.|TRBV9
CASSDRVYYGYTF
TGTGCCAGCAGCGACAGGGTGTACTATGGCTACACCTTC
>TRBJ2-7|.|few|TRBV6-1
CASSEPGRGRQYF
TGTGCCAGCAGTGAACCGGGCAGGGGAAGGCAGTACTTC
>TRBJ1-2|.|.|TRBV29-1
CSPRPARGLGGYTF
TGCAGCCCTAGGCCGGCCAGGGGCCTCGGTGGCTACACCTTC
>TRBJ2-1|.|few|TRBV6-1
CASSDSVISEQFF
TGTGCCAGCAGTGATTCGGTCATCTCCGAGCAGTTCTTC
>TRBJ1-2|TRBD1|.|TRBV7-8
CASSLRLGQGTNYGYTF
TGTGCCAGCAGCTTAAGGTTGGGACAGGGAACTAACTATGGCTACACCTTC
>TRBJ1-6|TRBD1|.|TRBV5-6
CASSLGQGGSPLHF
TGTGCCAGCAGCTTGGGACAGGGCGGTTCACCCCTCCACTTT
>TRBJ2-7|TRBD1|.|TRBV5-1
CASSLEQGAFDEQYF
TGCGCCAGCAGCTTGGAGCAGGGGGCCTTTGACGAGCAGTACTTC
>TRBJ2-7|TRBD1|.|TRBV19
CASSSPDRAGEQYF
TGTGCCAGTAGTTCGCCGGACAGGGCGGGCGAGCAGTACTTC
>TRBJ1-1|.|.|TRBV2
CASSDQGNTEAFF
TGTGCCAGCAGTGACCAGGGTAACACTGAAGCTTTCTTT
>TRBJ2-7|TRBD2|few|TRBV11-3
CASSLGPSGRASYEQYF
TGTGCCAGCAGCTTAGGTCCAAGCGGGAGGGCCTCTTACGAGCAGTACTTC